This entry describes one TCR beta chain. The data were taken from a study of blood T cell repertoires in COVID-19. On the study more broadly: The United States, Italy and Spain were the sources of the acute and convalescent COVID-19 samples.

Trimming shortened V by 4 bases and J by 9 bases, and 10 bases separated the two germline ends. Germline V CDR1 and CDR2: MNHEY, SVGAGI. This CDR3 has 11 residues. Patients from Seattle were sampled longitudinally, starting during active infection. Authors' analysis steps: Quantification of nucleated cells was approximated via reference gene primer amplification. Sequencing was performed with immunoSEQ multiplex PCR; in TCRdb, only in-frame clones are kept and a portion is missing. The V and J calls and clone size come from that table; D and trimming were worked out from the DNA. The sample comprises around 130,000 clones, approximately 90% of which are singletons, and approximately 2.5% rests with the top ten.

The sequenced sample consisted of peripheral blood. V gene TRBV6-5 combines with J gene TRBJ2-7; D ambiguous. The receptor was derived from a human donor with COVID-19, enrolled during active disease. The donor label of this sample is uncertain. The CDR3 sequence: CASSSLGRQYF. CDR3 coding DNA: TGTGCCAGCAGTTCCCTAGGAAGGCAGTACTTC.